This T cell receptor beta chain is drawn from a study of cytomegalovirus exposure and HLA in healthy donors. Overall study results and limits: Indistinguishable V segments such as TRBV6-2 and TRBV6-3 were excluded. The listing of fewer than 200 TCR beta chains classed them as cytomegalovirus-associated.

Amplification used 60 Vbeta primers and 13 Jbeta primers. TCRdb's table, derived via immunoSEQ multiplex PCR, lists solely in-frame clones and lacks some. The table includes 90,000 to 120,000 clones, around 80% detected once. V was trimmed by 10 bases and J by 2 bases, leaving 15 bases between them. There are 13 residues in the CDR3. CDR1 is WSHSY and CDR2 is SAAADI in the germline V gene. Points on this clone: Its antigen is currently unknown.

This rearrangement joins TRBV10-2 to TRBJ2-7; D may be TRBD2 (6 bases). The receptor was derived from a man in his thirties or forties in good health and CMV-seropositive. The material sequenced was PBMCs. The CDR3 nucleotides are TGCGCCACCGGGAGCGGGCCTACCTACGAGCAGTACTTC. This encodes CATGSGPTYEQYF.